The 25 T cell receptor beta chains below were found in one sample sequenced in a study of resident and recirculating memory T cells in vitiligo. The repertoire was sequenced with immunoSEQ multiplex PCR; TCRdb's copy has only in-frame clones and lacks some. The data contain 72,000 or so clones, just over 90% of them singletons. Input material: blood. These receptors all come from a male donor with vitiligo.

The CDR3 DNA reads TGTGCCAGCAGCTGGAAGCGGAACACTGAAGCTTTCTTT. Translating it yields CASSWKRNTEAFF. V gene TRBV7-2 combines with J gene TRBJ1-1; no clear D gene. The V gene's germline CDR1 is SGHTA and CDR2 FQGNSA. Deletions cut 4 bases from V and 1 base from J, with 7 bases between. CDR3 size: 13 residues.

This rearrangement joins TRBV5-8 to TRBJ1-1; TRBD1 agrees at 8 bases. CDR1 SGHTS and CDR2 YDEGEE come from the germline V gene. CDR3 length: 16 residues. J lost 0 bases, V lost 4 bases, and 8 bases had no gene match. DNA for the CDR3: TGTGCCAGCAGCCCCGGACAGGGACGCATGAACACTGAAGCTTTCTTT. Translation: CASSPGQGRMNTEAFF. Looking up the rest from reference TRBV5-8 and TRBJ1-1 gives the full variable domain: EAGVTQSPTHLIKTRGQQATLRCSPISGHTSVYWYQQALGLGLQFLLWYDEGEERNRGNFPPRFSGRQFPNYSSELNVNALELEDSALYLCASSPGQGRMNTEAFFGQGTRLTVV.

This CDR3 is CASRLQGGEQFF. DNA of the CDR3: TGTGCCAGCAGGTTACAGGGAGGTGAGCAGTTCTTC. The rearrangement joins TRBV7-9 to TRBJ2-1; TRBD1 or TRBD2 may be the D gene (6 bases each). The germline CDR1 and CDR2 sequences are SEHNR and FQNEAQ (reference sequence). The CDR3 is 12 residues long. Trimming shortened V by 6 bases and J by 9 bases, and 12 bases separated the two germline ends.

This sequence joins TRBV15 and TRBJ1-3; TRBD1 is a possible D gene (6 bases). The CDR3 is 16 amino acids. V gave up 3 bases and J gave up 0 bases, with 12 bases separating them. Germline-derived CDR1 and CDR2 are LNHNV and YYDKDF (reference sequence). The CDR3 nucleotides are TGTGCCACCAGCAGGGGACGGGACAACTCTGGAAACACCATATATTTT. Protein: CATSRGRDNSGNTIYF.

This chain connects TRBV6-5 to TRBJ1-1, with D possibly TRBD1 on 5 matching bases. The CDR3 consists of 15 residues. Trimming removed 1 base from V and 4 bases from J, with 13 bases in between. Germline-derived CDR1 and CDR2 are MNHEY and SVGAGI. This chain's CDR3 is CASSYFAAGGTEAFF. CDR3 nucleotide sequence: TGTGCCAGCAGTTACTTCGCCGCGGGGGGCACTGAAGCTTTCTTT.

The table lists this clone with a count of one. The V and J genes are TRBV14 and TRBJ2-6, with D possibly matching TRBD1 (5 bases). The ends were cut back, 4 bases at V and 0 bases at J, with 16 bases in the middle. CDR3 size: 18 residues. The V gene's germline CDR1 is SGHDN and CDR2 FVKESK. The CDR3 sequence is CASSPWQGKDSGANVLTF. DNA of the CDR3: TGTGCCAGCAGCCCTTGGCAGGGAAAGGACTCTGGGGCCAACGTCCTGACTTTC. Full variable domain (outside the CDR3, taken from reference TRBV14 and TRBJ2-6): EAGVTQFPSHSVIEKGQTVTLRCDPISGHDNLYWYRRVMGKEIKFLLHFVKESKQDESGMPNNRFLAERTGGTYSTLKVQPAELEDSGVYFCASSPWQGKDSGANVLTFGAGSRLTVL.

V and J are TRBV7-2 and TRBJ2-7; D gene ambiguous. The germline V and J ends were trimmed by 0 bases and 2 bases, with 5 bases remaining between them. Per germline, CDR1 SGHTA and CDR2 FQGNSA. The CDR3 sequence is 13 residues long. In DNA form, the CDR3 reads TGTGCCAGCAGCTTAGCGCGCGCCTACGAGCAGTACTTC. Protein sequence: CASSLARAYEQYF.

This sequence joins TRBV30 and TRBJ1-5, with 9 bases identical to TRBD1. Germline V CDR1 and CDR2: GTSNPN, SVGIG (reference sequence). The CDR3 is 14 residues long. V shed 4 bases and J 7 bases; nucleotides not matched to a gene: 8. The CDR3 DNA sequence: TGTGCCTGGACCCAACACAGGGGGCGGCAGCCCCAGCATTTT. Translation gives CAWTQHRGRQPQHF.

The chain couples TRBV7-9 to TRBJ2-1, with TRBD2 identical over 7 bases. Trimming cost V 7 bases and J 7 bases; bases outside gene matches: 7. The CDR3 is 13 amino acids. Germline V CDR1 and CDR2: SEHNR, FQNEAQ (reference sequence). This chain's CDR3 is CASNERRGNEQFF. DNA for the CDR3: TGTGCCAGCAACGAAAGGCGGGGGAATGAGCAGTTCTTC.

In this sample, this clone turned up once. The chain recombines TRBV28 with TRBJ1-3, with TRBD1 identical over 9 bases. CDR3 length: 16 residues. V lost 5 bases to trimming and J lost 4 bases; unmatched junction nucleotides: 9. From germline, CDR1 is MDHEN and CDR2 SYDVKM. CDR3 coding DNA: TGTGCCAGCAGTACACAGGGGGCTATCCCCGGAAACACCATATATTTT. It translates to CASSTQGAIPGNTIYF.

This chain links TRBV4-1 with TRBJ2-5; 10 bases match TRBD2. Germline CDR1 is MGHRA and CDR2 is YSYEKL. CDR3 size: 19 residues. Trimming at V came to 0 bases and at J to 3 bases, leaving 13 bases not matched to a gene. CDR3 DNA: TGCGCCAGCAGCCAAGATCGTCTGCTGGAGCGGGAGGGAAAAGAGACCCAGTACTTC. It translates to CASSQDRLLEREGKETQYF.

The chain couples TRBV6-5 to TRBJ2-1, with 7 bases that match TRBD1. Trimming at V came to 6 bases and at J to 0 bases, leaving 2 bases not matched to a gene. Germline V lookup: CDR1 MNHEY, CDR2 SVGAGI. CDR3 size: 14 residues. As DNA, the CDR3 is TGTGCCAGCAGGGGGACAGACTCCTACAATGAGCAGTTCTTC. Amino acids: CASRGTDSYNEQFF.

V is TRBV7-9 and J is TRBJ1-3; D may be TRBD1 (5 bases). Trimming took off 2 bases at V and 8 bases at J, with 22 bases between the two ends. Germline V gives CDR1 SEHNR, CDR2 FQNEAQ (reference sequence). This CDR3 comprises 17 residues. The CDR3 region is CASSLSQGGVGKDTIYF. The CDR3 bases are TGTGCCAGCAGCTTATCGCAGGGCGGAGTAGGGAAAGACACCATATATTTT.

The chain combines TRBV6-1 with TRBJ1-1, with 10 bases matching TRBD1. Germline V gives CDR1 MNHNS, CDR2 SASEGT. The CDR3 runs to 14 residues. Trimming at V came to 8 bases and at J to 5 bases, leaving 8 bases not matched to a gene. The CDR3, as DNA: TGTGCCAGCGGACGACAGGGGGCGGGAACTGAAGCTTTCTTT. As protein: CASGRQGAGTEAFF.

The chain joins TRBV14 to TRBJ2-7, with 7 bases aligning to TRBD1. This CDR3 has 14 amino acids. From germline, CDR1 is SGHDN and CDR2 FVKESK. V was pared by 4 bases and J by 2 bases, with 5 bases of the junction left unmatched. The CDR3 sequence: CASSPRDRAYEQYF. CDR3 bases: TGTGCCAGCAGCCCCCGGGACAGAGCCTACGAGCAGTACTTC. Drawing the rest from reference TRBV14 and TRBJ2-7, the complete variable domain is EAGVTQFPSHSVIEKGQTVTLRCDPISGHDNLYWYRRVMGKEIKFLLHFVKESKQDESGMPNNRFLAERTGGTYSTLKVQPAELEDSGVYFCASSPRDRAYEQYFGPGTRLTVT.

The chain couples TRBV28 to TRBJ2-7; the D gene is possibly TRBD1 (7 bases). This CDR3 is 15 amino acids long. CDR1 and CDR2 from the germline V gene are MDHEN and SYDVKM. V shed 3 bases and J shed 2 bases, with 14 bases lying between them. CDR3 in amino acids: CASSFPQGGTYEQYF. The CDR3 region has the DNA TGTGCCAGCAGTTTTCCCCAGGGGGGAACCTACGAGCAGTACTTC. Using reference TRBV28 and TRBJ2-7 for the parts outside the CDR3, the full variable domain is DVKVTQSSRYLVKRTGEKVFLECVQDMDHENMFWYRQDPGLGLRLIYFSYDVKMKEKGDIPEGYSVSREKKERFSLILESASTNQTSMYLCASSFPQGGTYEQYFGPGTRLTVT.

The DNA for the CDR3 is TGTGCCAGCAGCCGCGGGACTAGCGTTGGGTGGGAGACCCAGTACTTC. It specifies CASSRGTSVGWETQYF. This rearrangement joins TRBV27 to TRBJ2-5; 10 bases are a match to TRBD2. The CDR3 length is 16 residues. In germline, CDR1 is MNHEY, CDR2 SMNVEV (reference sequence). The J segment lost 5 bases and the V segment lost 6 bases, leaving 12 bases of the junction unmatched.

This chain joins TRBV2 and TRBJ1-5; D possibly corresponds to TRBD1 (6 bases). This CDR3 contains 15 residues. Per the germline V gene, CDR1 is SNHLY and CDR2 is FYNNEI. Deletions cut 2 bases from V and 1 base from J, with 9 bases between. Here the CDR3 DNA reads TGTGCCAGCAGTGAATCCGGGACAAGCAATCAGCCCCAGCATTTT. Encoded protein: CASSESGTSNQPQHF.

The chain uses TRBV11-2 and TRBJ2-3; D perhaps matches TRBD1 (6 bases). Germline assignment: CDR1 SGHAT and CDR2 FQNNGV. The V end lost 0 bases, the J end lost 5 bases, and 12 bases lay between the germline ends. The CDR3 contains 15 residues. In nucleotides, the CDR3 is TGTGCCAGCAGCTTAGAGGCAGGGGTGGTAGATACGCAGTATTTT. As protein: CASSLEAGVVDTQYF. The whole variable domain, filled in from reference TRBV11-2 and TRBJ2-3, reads EAGVAQSPRYKIIEKRQSVAFWCNPISGHATLYWYQQILGQGPKLLIQFQNNGVVDDSQLPKDRFSAERLKGVDSTLKIQPAKLEDSAVYLCASSLEAGVVDTQYFGPGTRLTVL.

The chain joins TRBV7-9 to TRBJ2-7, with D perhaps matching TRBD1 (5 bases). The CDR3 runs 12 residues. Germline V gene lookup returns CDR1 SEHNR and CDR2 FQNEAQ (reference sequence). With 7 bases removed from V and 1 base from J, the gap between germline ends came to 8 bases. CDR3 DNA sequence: TGTGCCAGCACTGGGGCTTCCTACGAGCAGTACTTC. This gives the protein CASTGASYEQYF.

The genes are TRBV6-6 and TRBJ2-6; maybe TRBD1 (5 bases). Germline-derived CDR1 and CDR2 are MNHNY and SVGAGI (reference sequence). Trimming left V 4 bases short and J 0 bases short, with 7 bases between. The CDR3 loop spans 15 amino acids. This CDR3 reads CASSLQVSGANVLTF. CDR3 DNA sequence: TGTGCCAGCAGTTTACAGGTCTCTGGGGCCAACGTCCTGACTTTC.

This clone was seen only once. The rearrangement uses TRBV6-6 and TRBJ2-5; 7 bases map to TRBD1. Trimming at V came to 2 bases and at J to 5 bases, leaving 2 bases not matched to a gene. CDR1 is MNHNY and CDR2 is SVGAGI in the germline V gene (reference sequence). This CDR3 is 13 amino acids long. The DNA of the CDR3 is TGTGCCAGCAGTTACCAGGGGGTGGAGACCCAGTACTTC. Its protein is CASSYQGVETQYF.

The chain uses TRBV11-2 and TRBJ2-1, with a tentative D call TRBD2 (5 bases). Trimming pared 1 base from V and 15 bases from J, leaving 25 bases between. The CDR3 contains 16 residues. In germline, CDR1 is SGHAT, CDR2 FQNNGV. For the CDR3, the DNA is TGTGCCAGCAGCTTAGGGGTACGAGGGTTGGCTCGTAGGCCGTTCTTC. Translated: CASSLGVRGLARRPFF.

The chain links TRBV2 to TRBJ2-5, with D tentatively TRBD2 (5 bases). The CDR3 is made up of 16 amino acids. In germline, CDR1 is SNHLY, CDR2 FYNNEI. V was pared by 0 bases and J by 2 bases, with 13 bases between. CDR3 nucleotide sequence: TGTGCCAGCAGTGAAGCCTCTCTAGCCAGGCAAGAGACCCAGTACTTC. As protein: CASSEASLARQETQYF. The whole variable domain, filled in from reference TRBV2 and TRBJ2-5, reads EPEVTQTPSHQVTQMGQEVILRCVPISNHLYFYWYRQILGQKVEFLVSFYNNEISEKSEIFDDQFSVERPDGSNFTLKIRSTKLEDSAMYFCASSEASLARQETQYFGPGTRLLVL.

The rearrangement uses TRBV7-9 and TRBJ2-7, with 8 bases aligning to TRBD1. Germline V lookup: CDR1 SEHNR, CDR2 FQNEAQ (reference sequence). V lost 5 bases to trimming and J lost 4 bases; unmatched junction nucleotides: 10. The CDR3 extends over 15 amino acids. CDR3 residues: CASSPQTGAQYEQYF. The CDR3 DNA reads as TGTGCCAGCAGCCCACAGACAGGGGCGCAGTACGAGCAGTACTTC.